The rows below give T cell receptor beta chains drawn from one sample of a study of long-term antiretroviral therapy in people with HIV. TCRdb's copy holds only in-frame clones and misses some; the assay was immunoSEQ multiplex PCR. Among around 20,000 clones listed, 87% were seen once. The specimen was unsorted PBMCs, collected 0.2 years before starting antiretroviral therapy. The receptors here all came from a man between 18 and 35 years old with HIV. CDR3s include the opening cysteine and the closing phenylalanine or tryptophan. The D gene is left open where the match is weak. Clone sizes are given selectively: once, few, many, or a class where the clone is expanded.

j_call d_call clone_size v_call cdr3_aa cdr3_nt
TRBJ1-1 TRBD1 . TRBV7-9 CASSPRGQGVLEVDTEAFF TGTGCCAGCAGCCCAAGGGGACAGGGTGTTCTGGAGGTGGACACTGAAGCTTTCTTT
TRBJ1-4 TRBD1 . TRBV12-5 CASGLDLTGEVDEKLFF TGTGCTAGTGGTTTGGACCTGACAGGGGAGGTGGATGAAAAACTGTTTTTT
TRBJ2-3 . . TRBV4-3 CASSQAKSIFGTQYF TGCGCCAGCAGCCAAGCTAAGAGTATTTTCGGTACGCAGTATTTT
TRBJ2-1 TRBD2 . TRBV7-3 CASSPLAGGYEQFF TGTGCCAGCAGCCCCCTAGCGGGAGGGTATGAGCAGTTCTTC
TRBJ1-1 . . TRBV19 CASSIGVVTEAFF TGTGCCAGTAGTATAGGGGTTGTCACTGAAGCTTTCTTT
TRBJ2-1 . . TRBV4-2 CASSQDKAGRSGQFF TGTGCCAGCAGCCAAGATAAGGCGGGCAGGTCGGGGCAGTTCTTC
TRBJ2-3 . . TRBV21-1 CASSSWTETTDTQYF TGTGCCAGCAGCAGCTGGACAGAAACCACAGATACGCAGTATTTT
TRBJ1-2 . . TRBV5-1 CASSRDIGGGYTF TGCGCCAGCAGCCGGGACATCGGAGGGGGCTACACCTTC
TRBJ2-7 . . TRBV7-6 CASSLSVGYEQYF TGTGCCAGCAGCTTAAGTGTCGGATACGAGCAGTACTTC
TRBJ2-7 . . TRBV27 CASASHESGSSYEQYF TGTGCCAGCGCCTCCCACGAATCCGGGAGCTCCTACGAGCAGTACTTC
TRBJ2-5 . few TRBV4-3 CASSQEGRPQETQYF TGCGCCAGCAGCCAAGAGGGACGGCCACAAGAGACCCAGTACTTC
TRBJ2-7 TRBD1 few TRBV5-6 CASSRNRGEQYF TGTGCCAGCAGCCGAAACAGGGGCGAGCAGTACTTC
TRBJ2-7 . few TRBV20-1 CSEYGGYEQYF TGCAGTGAATACGGGGGTTACGAGCAGTACTTC
TRBJ2-1 . . TRBV5-1 CASRRQPDLNEQFF TGCGCCAGCAGAAGACAACCTGACCTCAATGAGCAGTTCTTC
TRBJ2-5 TRBD2 . TRBV7-6 CASSPRLSGGAETQYF TGTGCCAGCAGCCCTCGGCTTAGCGGGGGGGCGGAGACCCAGTACTTC
TRBJ1-4 . . TRBV5-5 CASSGRSGPNEKLFF TGTGCCAGCAGCGGGCGGTCGGGGCCTAATGAAAAACTGTTTTTT
TRBJ1-1 . . TRBV27 CASSGQSYTEAFF TGTGCCAGCAGTGGCCAAAGTTACACTGAAGCTTTCTTT
TRBJ2-2 . . TRBV7-9 CASRLLSGAGELFF TGTGCCAGCCGATTACTGTCAGGAGCCGGGGAGCTGTTTTTT
TRBJ1-5 . . TRBV7-2 CASSLAPGPTTDQPQHF TGTGCCAGCAGCCTCGCCCCGGGACCGACGACGGATCAGCCCCAGCATTTT
TRBJ2-7 TRBD2 . TRBV2 CASGGEYEQYF TGTGCCAGCGGGGGGGAATACGAGCAGTACTTC
TRBJ2-7 TRBD2 . TRBV9 CASSLVEGGAGDEQYF TGTGCCAGCAGCCTCGTAGAAGGTGGGGCGGGGGACGAGCAGTACTTC
TRBJ2-7 . . TRBV15 CATSPAPTGSTEQYF TGTGCCACCAGCCCAGCCCCCACGGGATCTACGGAGCAGTACTTC
TRBJ2-3 . . TRBV27 CASSPTTDTQYF TGTGCCAGCAGCCCGACCACAGATACGCAGTATTTT
TRBJ2-1 TRBD2 . TRBV27 CASSLSTGGGVNEQFF TGTGCCAGCAGTTTATCGACGGGGGGTGGGGTCAATGAGCAGTTCTTC
TRBJ1-4 . . TRBV25-1 CASSEKQQLGEKLFF TGTGCCAGCAGTGAAAAACAACAACTAGGTGAAAAACTGTTTTTT
TRBJ1-1 . . TRBV5-4 CASSSLTGDTEAFF TGTGCCAGCAGCTCATTGACTGGGGATACTGAAGCTTTCTTT
TRBJ2-1 . once TRBV7-9 CASSRTVSYNEQFF TGTGCCAGCTCTAGGACAGTCTCCTACAATGAGCAGTTCTTC